This T cell receptor beta chain was obtained from a study of blood T cell repertoires in COVID-19. Study information: Samples representing acute and convalescent COVID-19 were sourced from the United States, Italy and Spain. T cells, B-cell-depleted T cells, or PBMCs provided the cDNA or gDNA that served as material.

Germline loops: CDR1 KGHSH, CDR2 LQKENI. With 6 bases removed from V and 5 bases from J, the gap between germline ends came to 17 bases. CDR3 size: 15 residues. How the authors handled the data: Reference gene primer amplification yielded estimated nucleated cell counts. Here immunoSEQ multiplex PCR was the method, and the copy in TCRdb shows in-frame clones only, minus some. D and trimming come from the DNA, and the V and J calls and clone size come from that table. The sample yields some 15,000 clones, 88% seen once. The chain recombines TRBV18 with TRBJ1-5; D remains ambiguous. The source of this sequence is a human donor in a cohort sampled during active COVID-19. The sequencing input was peripheral blood. Here the CDR3 reads CASSPSTGVYQPQHF. DNA of the CDR3: TGTGCCAGCTCGCCCTCGACGGGAGTTTATCAGCCCCAGCATTTT.